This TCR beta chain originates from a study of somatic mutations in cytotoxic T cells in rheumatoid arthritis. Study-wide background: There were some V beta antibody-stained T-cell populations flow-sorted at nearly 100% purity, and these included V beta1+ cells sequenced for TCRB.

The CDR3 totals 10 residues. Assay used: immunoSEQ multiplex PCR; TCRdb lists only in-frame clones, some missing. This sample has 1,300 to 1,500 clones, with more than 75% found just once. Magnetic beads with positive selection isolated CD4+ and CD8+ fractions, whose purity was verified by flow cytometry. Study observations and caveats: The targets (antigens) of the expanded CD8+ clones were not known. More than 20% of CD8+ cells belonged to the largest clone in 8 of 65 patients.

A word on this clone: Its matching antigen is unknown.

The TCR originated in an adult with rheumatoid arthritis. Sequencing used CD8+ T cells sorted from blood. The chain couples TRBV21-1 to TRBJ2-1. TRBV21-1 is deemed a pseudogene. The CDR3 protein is CASSKLEQFF. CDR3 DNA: TGTGCCAGCAGCAAGTTGGAGCAGTTCTTC.